This is a list of T cell receptor beta chains from one sample in a study of T-cell reconstitution after alpha-beta-depleted transplantation in children. One entry per CDR3 protein results from TCRdb running MiXCR on the PCR reads. The sample shows 150,000 to 250,000 distinct CDR3 sequences, 13% to 15% of them seen only once. The sequences come from PBMCs from the stem cell graft donor, collected from the stem cell graft. The source of these receptors is a human donor who donated a stem cell graft to a child with acute lymphoblastic leukemia. The CDR3 runs from the conserved cysteine through the conserved F or W. A D gene is named only where the DNA matches it firmly. The size entry is marked missing in some rows and otherwise reads once, few, many or a size class.

CASSLNPYPQGEVGELFF TGTGCCAGCAGCTTAAACCCCTATCCCCAAGGAGAGGTCGGGGAGCTGTTTTTT TRBJ2-2 - TRBV11-1 -
CSATRRNTEAFF TGCAGTGCTACCAGGAGGAACACTGAAGCTTTCTTT TRBJ1-1 - TRBV20-1 many
CASTRGRTPWGDEQFF TGTGCCAGCACCCGGGGCCGGACCCCTTGGGGTGATGAGCAGTTCTTC TRBJ2-1 - TRBV11-2 many
CASGKGLDTQYF TGTGCCAGCGGGAAGGGTCTTGATACGCAGTATTTT TRBJ2-3 - TRBV12-3/TRBV12-4 many
CASMNAHSGNTIYF TGTGCCAGTATGAACGCGCACTCTGGAAACACCATATATTTT TRBJ1-3 - TRBV12-3/TRBV12-4 many
CASSLGPGDEKLFF TGCGCCAGCAGCTTGGGTCCGGGGGATGAAAAACTGTTTTTT TRBJ1-4 - TRBV5-1 many
CASSRGTSGRSEQFF TGTGCCAGCAGCCGCGGGACTAGCGGGAGAAGCGAGCAGTTCTTC TRBJ2-1 TRBD2 TRBV7-6 -
CASSYGTGNYEQYF TGTGCCAGCAGTTACGGGACAGGGAACTACGAGCAGTACTTC TRBJ2-7 TRBD1 TRBV12-3/TRBV12-4 few
CASGLPNFHGNEQFF TGTGCTAGTGGTCTTCCTAATTTCCATGGCAATGAGCAGTTCTTC TRBJ2-1 - TRBV12-5 many
CASSLSEADTQYF TGTGCCAGCAGCTTGTCTGAAGCAGATACGCAGTATTTT TRBJ2-3 - TRBV5-5 many
CASSFEGTKNIQYF TGCGCCAGCAGCTTTGAGGGAACCAAAAACATTCAGTACTTC TRBJ2-4 - TRBV5-1 many
CASSQNWGDSPLHF TGTGCCAGCAGCCAAAACTGGGGTGATTCACCCCTCCACTTT TRBJ1-6 - TRBV3-1 many
CASSSLTGLDYEQYF TGTGCCAGCAGTTCCTTGACAGGTTTGGACTACGAGCAGTACTTC TRBJ2-7 - TRBV12-3/TRBV12-4 many
CASSQVGGDTTGELFF TGCGCCAGCAGCCAAGTGGGGGGAGACACCACCGGGGAGCTGTTTTTT TRBJ2-2 - TRBV4-1 many
CASSLSAGGPNEQYF TGTGCCAGCAGTTTATCTGCGGGAGGGCCTAACGAGCAGTACTTC TRBJ2-7 TRBD2 TRBV27 -
CASSGWTGAGNTIYF TGTGCCAGTAGTGGCTGGACAGGGGCTGGAAACACCATATATTTT TRBJ1-3 TRBD1 TRBV19 few
CASSPGFGLIGPQHF TGTGCCAGCAGCCCCGGCTTCGGCCTTATAGGGCCCCAGCATTTT TRBJ1-5 - TRBV6-1 -
CASSLAKPPREANAQHF TGTGCCAGCAGCTTAGCGAAGCCCCCCCGGGAGGCTAACGCCCAGCATTTT TRBJ1-5 - TRBV7-2 -
CATRGLAGNGELFF TGTGCCACCAGAGGACTAGCGGGAAACGGGGAGCTGTTTTTT TRBJ2-2 TRBD2 TRBV12-3/TRBV12-4 many
CASSGEGAVNTEAFF TGTGCCAGCAGTGGGGAGGGGGCGGTGAACACTGAAGCTTTCTTT TRBJ1-1 TRBD1 TRBV7-6 many
CASSLGEGDSEQYF TGTGCCAGCAGCTTAGGGGAAGGGGACAGCGAGCAGTACTTC TRBJ2-7 TRBD1 TRBV7-9 many
CASGSRTHSYEQYF TGTGCTAGTGGTTCCCGGACACACTCCTACGAGCAGTACTTC TRBJ2-7 - TRBV12-5 -
CSARTGNTGELFF TGCAGTGCTCGGACTGGGAACACCGGGGAGCTGTTTTTT TRBJ2-2 - TRBV20-1 many
CASRGPDRLVREPNYGYTF TGTGCCAGCAGGGGGCCTGACAGGCTTGTACGGGAACCTAACTATGGCTACACCTTC TRBJ1-2 - TRBV6-2/TRBV6-3 many
CASSPRGTSGISTDTQYF TGTGCCAGCAGCCCGCGCGGGACTAGCGGGATCAGCACAGATACGCAGTATTTT TRBJ2-3 TRBD2 TRBV12-3/TRBV12-4 many
CASSLGAGEADTQYF TGCGCCAGCAGCTTGGGAGCGGGAGAGGCAGATACGCAGTATTTT TRBJ2-3 TRBD2 TRBV5-1 many
CASSSQGGASSTDTQYF TGTGCCAGCAGCTCCCAGGGAGGGGCTTCTAGCACAGATACGCAGTATTTT TRBJ2-3 TRBD2 TRBV11-2 -
CSAVGLGAGVYNEQFF TGCAGTGCTGTGGGTCTTGGGGCGGGAGTTTACAATGAGCAGTTCTTC TRBJ2-1 TRBD2 TRBV20-1 -
CSVEGKAKNIQYF TGCAGCGTCGAGGGGAAAGCCAAAAACATTCAGTACTTC TRBJ2-4 - TRBV29-1 many
CASSPWASGNTIYF TGTGCCAGCAGCCCGTGGGCCTCTGGAAACACCATATATTTT TRBJ1-3 - TRBV12-3/TRBV12-4 many
CAARLNTEAFF TGTGCCGCGAGACTGAACACTGAAGCTTTCTTT TRBJ1-1 - TRBV24-1 -
CSVSAPGQKVPGELFF TGCAGCGTGTCTGCTCCGGGACAGAAGGTCCCCGGGGAGCTGTTTTTT TRBJ2-2 TRBD1 TRBV29-1 many
CASSFSGVAVGLNTEAFF TGTGCCAGCAGCTTTTCGGGAGTGGCAGTCGGGCTGAACACTGAAGCTTTCTTT TRBJ1-1 - TRBV5-4 -
CSAKDIATYEQYF TGCAGCGCTAAAGACATCGCTACCTACGAGCAGTACTTC TRBJ2-7 - TRBV20-1 -
CSAPLRAGVADTQYF TGCAGTGCTCCGCTGAGGGCGGGAGTGGCAGATACGCAGTATTTT TRBJ2-3 TRBD2 TRBV20-1 -
CASSLWAGSEAFF TGTGCCAGCAGTTTGTGGGCAGGGTCTGAAGCTTTCTTT TRBJ1-1 - TRBV12-3/TRBV12-4 few
CSVETLPVEQFF TGCAGCGTTGAGACCCTGCCGGTTGAGCAGTTCTTC TRBJ2-1 - TRBV29-1 many
CSARDSSRVRGEPQHF TGCAGTGCTAGAGATAGCAGTAGGGTTCGGGGGGAGCCCCAGCATTTT TRBJ1-5 - TRBV20-1 many
CASSRLTSGGYEQYF TGCGCCAGCAGCCGATTGACTAGCGGGGGATACGAGCAGTACTTC TRBJ2-7 TRBD2 TRBV4-1 -
CASSYEGVMPPEAFF TGTGCCAGCAGTTACGAAGGGGTTATGCCTCCTGAAGCTTTCTTT TRBJ1-1 - TRBV6-5 many
CASRRDREPSYEQYF TGTGCCAGCAGGAGAGACAGGGAACCCTCCTACGAGCAGTACTTC TRBJ2-7 TRBD1 TRBV12-3/TRBV12-4 -
CASSPTSGRDSYNEQFF TGCGCCAGCAGCCCTACTAGCGGGAGGGACTCATACAATGAGCAGTTCTTC TRBJ2-1 TRBD2 TRBV5-1 many
CSVEVAGSGGDTQYF TGCAGCGTTGAAGTAGCGGGTTCTGGGGGGGATACGCAGTATTTT TRBJ2-3 TRBD2 TRBV29-1 many
CAISEGSGSIPRQETQYF TGTGCCATCAGTGAGGGTAGCGGGAGTATTCCGCGTCAAGAGACCCAGTACTTC TRBJ2-5 TRBD2 TRBV10-3 -
CSAPGAGGKTQYF TGCAGTGCCCCCGGGGCGGGAGGGAAGACCCAGTACTTC TRBJ2-5 TRBD2 TRBV20-1 many
CSARAGTSGTGELFF TGCAGTGCTAGGGCCGGGACTAGCGGAACCGGGGAGCTGTTTTTT TRBJ2-2 TRBD2 TRBV20-1 -
CASSPSWEPPGNTIYF TGTGCCAGCAGCCCCTCGTGGGAACCCCCTGGAAACACCATATATTTT TRBJ1-3 - TRBV9 many
CASSRVGGANTGELFF TGTGCCAGCAGCCGTGTCGGGGGAGCAAACACCGGGGAGCTGTTTTTT TRBJ2-2 - TRBV4-2 many
CASSLASGTANSPLHF TGTGCCAGCAGCTTAGCGTCAGGGACAGCGAATTCACCCCTCCACTTT TRBJ1-6 TRBD1 TRBV7-8 many
CASSRQAGGRTDTQYF TGTGCCAGCAGCAGACAAGCGGGAGGCCGCACAGATACGCAGTATTTT TRBJ2-3 TRBD2 TRBV5-5 many
CSARAARGGSYEQYF TGCAGTGCTAGAGCGGCACGGGGGGGAAGCTACGAGCAGTACTTC TRBJ2-7 TRBD2 TRBV20-1 many
CASSWRSGANVLTF TGTGCCAGCAGCTGGCGCTCTGGGGCCAACGTCCTGACTTTC TRBJ2-6 - TRBV7-8 many
CASSEQGKGSPLHF TGCGCCAGCAGTGAGCAGGGGAAGGGTTCACCCCTCCACTTT TRBJ1-6 - TRBV10-2 many
CASSEALAGPEGEQFF TGTGCCAGCAGTGAAGCACTAGCGGGCCCGGAGGGTGAGCAGTTCTTC TRBJ2-1 TRBD2 TRBV6-1 -
CASSPLRSAEQYF TGTGCCAGCAGTCCCCTTAGGAGCGCCGAGCAGTACTTC TRBJ2-7 - TRBV12-3/TRBV12-4 many
CASSSSVGTEAFF TGTGCCAGCAGTTCAAGTGTGGGGACTGAAGCTTTCTTT TRBJ1-1 - TRBV27 many
CASRSGQGRGGANVLTF TGTGCCAGCAGAAGTGGACAGGGCAGGGGTGGGGCCAACGTCCTGACTTTC TRBJ2-6 TRBD1 TRBV2 many
CASSLDRGGTKNIQYF TGTGCCAGCAGCTTGGACAGGGGTGGAACCAAAAACATTCAGTACTTC TRBJ2-4 TRBD1 TRBV5-4 many